These T cell receptor beta chains were read from a single sample in a study of blood T cells in healthy people across ages. Each CDR3 protein gets one entry after TCRdb re-called the 5' RACE reads with MiXCR. The sample consists of about 1 million distinct CDR3 sequences, approximately 25% of them appearing once. This sample also belongs to another study, concerning T cells of mothers and their children.

What was sequenced was blood. Receptor source: a girl aged 2 to 10 in good health. Both conserved end residues are part of each CDR3. Each record gives: D gene, V gene, clone size, J gene, CDR3 protein, CDR3 DNA. D genes are given only for firm matches. Only part of the rows carry a size: once, few, many, or a class if the clone is expanded.

NA,TRBV12-5,NA,TRBJ1-5,CASGFPPGDGSNQPQHF,TGTGCTAGTGGTTTTCCCCCCGGGGACGGCTCCAATCAGCCCCAGCATTTT
NA,TRBV4-2,NA,TRBJ2-5,CASSQVERLAETQYF,TGTGCCAGCAGCCAAGTCGAGAGACTCGCGGAGACCCAGTACTTC
NA,TRBV28,few,TRBJ1-1,CASSFEGPTEAFF,TGTGCCAGCAGCTTTGAGGGGCCTACTGAAGCTTTCTTT
TRBD1,TRBV27,few,TRBJ1-2,CASSSRQGAWDGYTF,TGTGCCAGCAGTAGTCGACAGGGGGCGTGGGATGGCTACACCTTC
NA,TRBV27,few,TRBJ2-5,CASAIGARETQYF,TGTGCCAGCGCTATTGGGGCACGGGAGACCCAGTACTTC
NA,TRBV29-1,few,TRBJ2-1,CSVRTFKEQFF,TGCAGCGTGCGCACTTTTAAGGAGCAGTTCTTC
NA,TRBV27,NA,TRBJ2-7,CASMWPWGEQYF,TGTGCCAGCATGTGGCCGTGGGGGGAGCAGTACTTC
TRBD1,TRBV7-8,NA,TRBJ2-7,CASSLYPGGYEQYF,TGTGCCAGCAGCTTATACCCAGGGGGCTACGAGCAGTACTTC
NA,TRBV12-3/TRBV12-4,NA,TRBJ1-5,CASSLLQWEHQPQHF,TGTGCCAGCAGCTTGTTACAGTGGGAGCATCAGCCCCAGCATTTT
TRBD2,TRBV29-1,NA,TRBJ2-7,CSVGVRRSSGAYEQYF,TGCAGCGTTGGAGTGAGACGGTCTAGCGGCGCCTACGAGCAGTACTTC
TRBD1,TRBV5-1,NA,TRBJ2-1,CASSSGQGGHNEQFF,TGCGCCAGCAGCTCGGGACAGGGGGGGCACAATGAGCAGTTCTTC
NA,TRBV28,many,TRBJ2-5,CASSSPGREETQYF,TGTGCCAGCAGTTCCCCGGGCCGAGAAGAGACCCAGTACTTC
NA,TRBV5-5,NA,TRBJ1-1,CASLSAPTEAFF,TGTGCCAGCCTCTCCGCGCCCACTGAAGCTTTCTTT
NA,TRBV4-1,few,TRBJ1-4,CASSQLSAGYEKLFF,TGCGCCAGCAGCCAGCTTAGCGCAGGTTACGAAAAACTGTTTTTT
TRBD2,TRBV19,NA,TRBJ2-1,CASSIAGAGYEQFF,TGTGCCAGTAGCATAGCGGGAGCTGGGTATGAGCAGTTCTTC
NA,TRBV6-1,NA,TRBJ1-2,CASSERSGGFYGYTF,TGTGCCAGCAGTGAACGTTCGGGAGGCTTCTATGGCTACACCTTC
NA,TRBV5-1,few,TRBJ1-3,CASRETGTPNTIYF,TGCGCCAGCAGGGAAACCGGGACACCAAACACCATATATTTT
TRBD2,TRBV7-9,NA,TRBJ2-5,CASSHGLDPGRYF,TGTGCCAGCAGCCATGGACTAGACCCCGGTCGGTACTTC
NA,TRBV6-2/TRBV6-3,NA,TRBJ2-7,CASSYSNILEQYF,TGTGCCAGCAGTTACTCGAACATTCTCGAGCAGTACTTC
TRBD2,TRBV9,NA,TRBJ2-1,CTSSPAGLAGQNEQFF,TGTACCAGCAGCCCAGCCGGACTAGCGGGACAGAATGAACAGTTCTTC
NA,TRBV3-1,NA,TRBJ2-5,CASSPPGTYQETQYF,TGTGCCAGCAGCCCTCCAGGGACGTACCAAGAGACCCAGTACTTC
TRBD2,TRBV11-3,few,TRBJ2-2,CASSLEAGEWTGELFF,TGTGCCAGCAGCTTAGAGGCGGGAGAGTGGACCGGGGAGCTGTTTTTT
NA,TRBV29-1,few,TRBJ2-3,CSVEYTDTQYF,TGCAGCGTTGAGTACACAGATACGCAGTATTTT
NA,TRBV20-1,NA,TRBJ1-1,CSARVPGNTEAFF,TGCAGTGCTAGAGTACCGGGGAACACTGAAGCTTTCTTT
NA,TRBV29-1,many,TRBJ2-3,CSVGGDTQYF,TGCAGCGTTGGCGGGGATACGCAGTATTTT
TRBD1,TRBV5-1,few,TRBJ1-1,CASSGDRDTEAFF,TGCGCCAGCAGCGGCGACAGGGACACTGAAGCTTTCTTT
NA,TRBV20-1,NA,TRBJ2-1,CSARGGGISYNEQFF,TGCAGTGCTAGGGGAGGCGGGATCTCCTACAATGAGCAGTTCTTC
NA,TRBV28,few,TRBJ1-1,CANSSAGKDAEAFF,TGTGCCAACAGTTCGGCCGGGAAAGACGCTGAAGCTTTCTTT
NA,TRBV20-1,few,TRBJ1-1,CSASLTQETYGAFF,TGCAGTGCTAGTCTAACGCAGGAAACATATGGAGCTTTCTTT